This passage covers 12 T cell receptor beta chains from one sample sequenced in a study of cytomegalovirus exposure and HLA in healthy donors. PCR involved 60 Vbeta and 13 Jbeta primers. TCRdb's copy holds only in-frame clones and misses some; the assay was immunoSEQ multiplex PCR. Of some 110,000 clones listed, 65% to 75% are singletons. Sequenced sample: PBMCs. These receptors were taken from a man aged 25-45 years in good health and CMV-seropositive.

V is TRBV12-5 and J is TRBJ1-1; D not certain. The V gene lost 4 bases and the J gene lost 0 bases, with 9 bases spanning the gap. The germline V gene encodes CDR1 LGHNT and CDR2 FRNRAP. This CDR3 comprises 14 residues. CDR3 sequence reads: CASGSPNLNTEAFF. The CDR3 DNA reads as TGTGCTAGTGGTTCCCCGAACTTGAACACTGAAGCTTTCTTT.

V is TRBV6-5 and J is TRBJ1-4; the match to TRBD1 covers 10 bases. Per the germline V gene, CDR1 is MNHEY and CDR2 is SVGAGI. V was clipped by 4 bases and J by 10 bases; unmatched bases: 6. The CDR3 runs 14 residues. The CDR3 spells CASSWDRGAGKLFF. As DNA, the CDR3 is TGTGCCAGCAGTTGGGACAGGGGTGCCGGAAAACTGTTTTTT.

This clone was recorded a few times. CDR3 DNA: TGCAGCGTTGAGGGGACTAGCGGGGGGCCTCAGGAGACCCAGTACTTC. Protein product: CSVEGTSGGPQETQYF. The chain has TRBV29-1 and TRBJ2-5; 15 nucleotides align to TRBD2. The V segment lost 3 bases and the J segment 5 bases; nucleotides outside the gene matches: 7. There are 16 residues in the CDR3. The V gene's germline CDR1 is SQVTM and CDR2 ANQGSEA. Complete variable domain (other parts from reference TRBV29-1 and TRBJ2-5): SAVISQKPSRDICQRGTSLTIQCQVDSQVTMMFWYRQQPGQSLTLIATANQGSEATYESGFVIDKFPISRPNLTFSTLTVSNMSPEDSSIYLCSVEGTSGGPQETQYFGPGTRLLVL.

The CDR3 region is CASSEPRADTQYF. CDR3 nucleotides: TGCGCCAGCAGTGAGCCCAGGGCAGATACGCAGTATTTT. The chain joins TRBV10-1 to TRBJ2-3; TRBD1 is a possible D gene (5 bases). The CDR3 is made up of 13 amino acids. The germline V gene has CDR1 WNHNN and CDR2 SYGVQD (reference sequence). The germline V and J ends were trimmed by 2 bases and 4 bases, with 7 bases remaining between them.

The chain couples TRBV10-3 to TRBJ2-5; 12 bases map to TRBD1. The CDR3 spans 14 residues. The germline V gene encodes CDR1 ENHRY and CDR2 SYGVKD. The J segment lost 4 bases and the V segment lost 10 bases, leaving 7 bases of the junction unmatched. CDR3 sequence (DNA): TGTGCCACATCCGGGACAGGGGGCCGAGAGACCCAGTACTTC. The encoded protein is CATSGTGGRETQYF.

For this clone: The sample carries other DNA sequences with the same CDR3. V and J are TRBV4-3 and TRBJ2-7; TRBD1 matches at 7 bases. V dropped 0 bases and J dropped 3; count of bases not matched to a gene: 5. Germline CDR1 reads LGHNA; CDR2 reads YSLEER. There are 15 residues in the CDR3. DNA of the CDR3: TGCGCCAGCAGCCAAGATTGGACAGGCGGCTACGAGCAGTACTTC. Its protein is CASSQDWTGGYEQYF.

The rearrangement uses TRBV19 and TRBJ1-5; the match to TRBD1 covers 9 bases. V gave up 8 bases and J gave up 3 bases; unmatched junction bases: 8. The CDR3 is made up of 15 amino acids. CDR1 LNHDA and CDR2 SQIVND come from the germline V gene (reference sequence). The DNA for the CDR3 is TGTGCCAGTCAAACGACAGGGGGTCCCAATCAGCCCCAGCATTTT. Translation: CASQTTGGPNQPQHF. Complete variable domain (other parts from reference TRBV19 and TRBJ1-5): DGGITQSPKYLFRKEGQNVTLSCEQNLNHDAMYWYRQDPGQGLRLIYYSQIVNDFQKGDIAEGYSVSREKKESFPLTVTSAQKNPTAFYLCASQTTGGPNQPQHFGDGTRLSIL.

The chain recombines TRBV13 with TRBJ2-5, with D tentatively TRBD2 (5 bases). Germline V gene sequence: CDR1 PRHDT, CDR2 FYEKMQ (reference sequence). This CDR3 is built from 14 residues. Trimming removed 5 bases from V and 9 bases from J, with 19 bases in between. The CDR3 sequence is CASSTPDRYGAQYF. For the CDR3, the DNA is TGTGCCAGCAGCACTCCCGATCGGTACGGGGCCCAGTACTTC.

This chain joins TRBV5-1 and TRBJ1-1; TRBD1 is a possible D gene (6 bases). The CDR3 totals 15 residues. Deletions cut 4 bases from V and 1 base from J, with 14 bases between. CDR1 SGHRS and CDR2 YFSETQ come from the germline V gene. CDR3 bases: TGCGCCAGCAGCGCAGCAGGGGTCCCGAACACTGAAGCTTTCTTT. Encoded protein: CASSAAGVPNTEAFF.

V gene TRBV6-1 combines with J gene TRBJ2-5, with TRBD2 matching over 7 bases. The CDR3 is made up of 14 amino acids. The J segment lost 1 base and the V segment lost 7 bases, leaving 6 bases of the junction unmatched. CDR1 is MNHNS, CDR2 SASEGT, per germline. The CDR3 DNA is TGTGCCAGCAACGAGCGGGGCCCCCAAGAGACCCAGTACTTC. Translation gives CASNERGPQETQYF.

Comment on this clone: Other DNA sequences from this sample encode an identical CDR3 as well. The V and J genes are TRBV5-1 and TRBJ2-2, with 7 bases matching TRBD1. The CDR3 has 16 amino acids. V was pared by 5 bases and J by 2 bases, with 9 bases of the junction left unmatched. Germline V gene data show CDR1 as SGHRS and CDR2 as YFSETQ. CDR3 loop: CASSYDRASNTGELFF. In DNA, the CDR3 is TGCGCCAGCAGTTATGACAGGGCCTCTAACACCGGGGAGCTGTTTTTT.

This clone was seen only once. V usage is TRBV9 and J usage is TRBJ2-1; D is perhaps TRBD1 (5 bases). This CDR3 has 14 amino acids. The V gene's germline CDR1 is SGDLS and CDR2 YYNGEE. Deletions cut 0 bases from V and 8 bases from J, with 12 bases between. CDR3 amino acids: CASSVVPGSHEQFF. CDR3 sequence (DNA): TGTGCCAGCAGCGTAGTCCCAGGGTCGCATGAGCAGTTCTTC.